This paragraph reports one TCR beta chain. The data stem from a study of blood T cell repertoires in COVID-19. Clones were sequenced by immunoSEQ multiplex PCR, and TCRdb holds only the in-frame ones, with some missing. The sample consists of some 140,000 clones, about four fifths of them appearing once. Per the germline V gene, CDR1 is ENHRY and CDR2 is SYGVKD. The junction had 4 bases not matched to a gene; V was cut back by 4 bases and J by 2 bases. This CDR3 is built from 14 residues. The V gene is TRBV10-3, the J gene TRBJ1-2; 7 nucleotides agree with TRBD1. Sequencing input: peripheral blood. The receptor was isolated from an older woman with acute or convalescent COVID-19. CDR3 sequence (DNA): TGTGCCATCAGTGGAGGGGGCGCGAACTATGGCTACACCTTC. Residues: CAISGGGANYGYTF.